This is a list of T cell receptor beta chains from one sample in a study of response to subunit inactivated influenza vaccine. A single record per CDR3 protein comes from TCRdb applying MiXCR to the RT-PCR reads. The top ten hold under 2.5% of the sample, which has around 520,000 distinct CDR3 sequences, approximately 24% seen once. Sequencing used CD4+ T cells sorted from PBMCs, obtained roughly 5 days after vaccination. These TCRs come from a man aged 45 to 65 who received an inactivated influenza vaccine. The CDR3 runs from the conserved cysteine through the conserved F or W. The D gene is left open where the match is weak. Size values are once, few and many counts, or a class for expanded clones, and some rows have none.

J gene,clone size,V gene,D gene,CDR3 DNA,CDR3 protein
TRBJ1-5,few,TRBV20-1,.,TGCAGTGCTAGCCTGGGTAGTAGCAATCAGCCCCAGCATTTT,CSASLGSSNQPQHF
TRBJ2-1,few,TRBV10-3,.,TGTGCCATCAGTGAGTTGGACGGGAGATCCTACAATGAGCAGTTCTTC,CAISELDGRSYNEQFF
TRBJ2-1,few,TRBV29-1,TRBD1,TGCAGCGTTGGGGCCGGGACAGTGGACAATGAGCAGTTCTTC,CSVGAGTVDNEQFF
TRBJ2-1,few,TRBV10-3,TRBD2,TGTGCCATCAGAATAGGCGGGAGCAATGAGCAGTTCTTC,CAIRIGGSNEQFF
TRBJ1-6,many,TRBV4-3,.,TGCGCCAGCAGCCAGGGGAATTCACCCCTCCACTTT,CASSQGNSPLHF
TRBJ2-3,.,TRBV24-1,.,TGTGCCACCAGTGATTTGCAGGGGCCCGGATATACGCAGTATTTT,CATSDLQGPGYTQYF
TRBJ2-1,.,TRBV7-2,.,TGTGCCAGCAGCCTCCTTTATCACTCTAATGAGCAGTTCTTC,CASSLLYHSNEQFF
TRBJ1-5,few,TRBV6-2/TRBV6-3,.,TGTGCCAGCAGTTACTCGGGTCGTCAGCCCCAGCATTTT,CASSYSGRQPQHF
TRBJ2-2,few,TRBV7-8,TRBD1,TGTGCCAGCAGCTTAGTCATAGGGACAGTGAACACCGGGGAGCTGTTTTTT,CASSLVIGTVNTGELFF
TRBJ2-1,.,TRBV2,.,TGTGCCAGCAGAACTCCCTGGGGGGGCGGAAACACTAACAATGAGCAGTTCTTC,CASRTPWGGGNTNNEQFF
TRBJ2-7,.,TRBV4-3,TRBD1,TGCGCCAGCAGCCAAGTATGGGGGACAGGGTCCGAGCAGTACTTC,CASSQVWGTGSEQYF
TRBJ2-1,once,TRBV9,TRBD2,TGTGCCAGCAGCGGCCGCCTGACTAGCGGGGGGATGGATGAGCAGTTCTTC,CASSGRLTSGGMDEQFF
TRBJ2-1,few,TRBV5-1,TRBD2,TGCGCCAGCAGCTTGATGTCTAGCGGGAACTACAATGAGCAGTTCTTC,CASSLMSSGNYNEQFF
TRBJ1-5,.,TRBV12-3/TRBV12-4,.,TGTGCCAGCAGCCGCGGACAGATGGACAATCAGCCCCAGCATTTT,CASSRGQMDNQPQHF
TRBJ2-7,.,TRBV6-5,TRBD2,TGTGCCAGCAGTTACGTGGCTAGCGGACCCTACGAGCAGTACTTC,CASSYVASGPYEQYF
TRBJ2-3,many,TRBV11-2,.,TGTGCCAGCAGCTTAGGGTTACTGACCGTAGATACGCAGTATTTT,CASSLGLLTVDTQYF
TRBJ2-5,many,TRBV12-3/TRBV12-4,TRBD1,TGTGCCAGCAGTAGGGGACAGGGACGTCAAGAGACCCAGTACTTC,CASSRGQGRQETQYF
TRBJ2-2,many,TRBV12-3/TRBV12-4,.,TGTGCCAGCAGTTTAGGGACACTTAACACCGGGGAGCTGTTTTTT,CASSLGTLNTGELFF
TRBJ2-1,.,TRBV27,TRBD2,TGTGCCAGCAGGCCACTAAAACTAGCGGGAAAGTACAATGAGCAGTTCTTC,CASRPLKLAGKYNEQFF
TRBJ2-7,.,TRBV20-1,TRBD1,TGCAGTGCCATACACGAACCGGGACAGGGTCCCTACGAGCAGTACTTC,CSAIHEPGQGPYEQYF
TRBJ2-7,.,TRBV5-5,.,TGTGCCAGCAGCTTGAGGACAGATCACTACGAGCAGTACTTC,CASSLRTDHYEQYF
TRBJ2-5,few,TRBV6-2/TRBV6-3,.,TGTGCCAGCAGTTATTTGGCTCGACGGGGAGAGACCCAGTACTTC,CASSYLARRGETQYF
TRBJ2-2,.,TRBV7-2,.,TGTGCCAGCAGGCAGGGCGGACCAAACACCGGGGAGCTGTTTTTT,CASRQGGPNTGELFF
TRBJ1-3,once,TRBV6-5,TRBD1,TGTGCCAGCAGTTCCCGGGACAGGGGCGACTCTGGAAACACCATATATTTT,CASSSRDRGDSGNTIYF
TRBJ1-5,.,TRBV6-2/TRBV6-3,.,TGTGCCAGCAGTTACTCGTACAGCGCCAATCAGCCCCAGCATTTT,CASSYSYSANQPQHF
TRBJ2-3,.,TRBV9,.,TGTGCCAGCAGCGTAGAGTCGGGTCGAGATACGCAGTATTTT,CASSVESGRDTQYF
TRBJ2-7,.,TRBV10-3,.,TGTGCCATCATCCAGGGACTCTCCTACGAGCAGTACTTC,CAIIQGLSYEQYF
TRBJ1-2,few,TRBV5-1,TRBD1,TGCGCCAGCAGCGGACGGACAGGGGGCGAAAGTGGTAGCGGCTACACCTTC,CASSGRTGGESGSGYTF
TRBJ2-1,few,TRBV5-1,.,TGCGCCAGCAGCTCCGGGACCACTTACAATGAGCAGTTCTTC,CASSSGTTYNEQFF
TRBJ2-1,few,TRBV9,.,TGTGCCAGCAGAATAGGAGGGGTAGTGTTCATCGTTGAGCAGTTCTTC,CASRIGGVVFIVEQFF
TRBJ2-2,few,TRBV4-2,.,TGTGCCAGCAGCCCCCGCGGGATTGGAGACACCGGGGAGCTGTTTTTT,CASSPRGIGDTGELFF
TRBJ2-1,few,TRBV5-1,TRBD2,TGCGCCAGCAGCTTGGCCGCGGCTAGCGGGAGAGGGGAGCAGTTCTTC,CASSLAAASGRGEQFF
TRBJ1-2,few,TRBV18,TRBD1,TGTGCCAGCTCAACCACGACAGGGTTTTTTGGCTACACCTTC,CASSTTTGFFGYTF
TRBJ2-7,.,TRBV7-2,TRBD1,TGTGCCAGCAGTCAAGACTGGACAGGGGGCATCTACGAGCAGTACTTC,CASSQDWTGGIYEQYF
TRBJ1-2,.,TRBV12-3/TRBV12-4,TRBD1,TGTGCCAGCAGTGAATTTAAGGGGACAGGGCATGGCTACACCTTC,CASSEFKGTGHGYTF
TRBJ2-2,.,TRBV5-1,.,TGCGCCAGCAGCCAACTGTCCAGGGACGCCGGGGAGCTGTTTTTT,CASSQLSRDAGELFF
TRBJ2-3,few,TRBV5-1,.,TGCGCCAGCAGTTTCCAGGACTTCACAGATACGCAGTATTTT,CASSFQDFTDTQYF
TRBJ1-4,few,TRBV6-1,.,TGTGCCAGCAGTGAGAGCAGGCTCAATGAAAAACTGTTTTTT,CASSESRLNEKLFF
TRBJ2-5,.,TRBV4-2,TRBD1,TGTGCCAGCAGCCGTGGGACAGGGAACCAAGAGACCCAGTACTTC,CASSRGTGNQETQYF
TRBJ2-1,.,TRBV5-1,.,TGCGCCAGCAGCTTGCTCCCGCAAGACGACAATGAGCAGTTCTTC,CASSLLPQDDNEQFF